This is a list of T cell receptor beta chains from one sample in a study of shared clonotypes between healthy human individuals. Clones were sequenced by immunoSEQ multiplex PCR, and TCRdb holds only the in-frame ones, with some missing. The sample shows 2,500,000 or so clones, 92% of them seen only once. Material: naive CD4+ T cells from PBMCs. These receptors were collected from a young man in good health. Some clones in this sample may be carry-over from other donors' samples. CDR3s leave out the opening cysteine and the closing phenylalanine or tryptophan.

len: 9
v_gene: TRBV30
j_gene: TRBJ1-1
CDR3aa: AFSGDTEAF

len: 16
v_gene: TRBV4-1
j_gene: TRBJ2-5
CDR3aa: ASSSLPLSLAGGETQY

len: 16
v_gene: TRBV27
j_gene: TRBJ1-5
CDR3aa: ASSFPGQGLYSNQPQH

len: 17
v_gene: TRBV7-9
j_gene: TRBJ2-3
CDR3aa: ASSLLRFRIQGTTDTQY

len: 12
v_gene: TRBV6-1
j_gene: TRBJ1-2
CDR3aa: ASSVRQTAYGYT

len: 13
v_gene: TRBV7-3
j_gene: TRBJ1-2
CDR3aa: ASSLEPGGYYGYT

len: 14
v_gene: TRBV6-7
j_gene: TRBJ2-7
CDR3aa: ASSYSPGSGLSEQY

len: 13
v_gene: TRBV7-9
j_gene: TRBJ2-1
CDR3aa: ASTSRGGTYNEQF

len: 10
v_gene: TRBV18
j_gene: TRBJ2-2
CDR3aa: ASSFQTGELF

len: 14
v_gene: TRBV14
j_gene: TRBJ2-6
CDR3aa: ASARGLEPGANVLT

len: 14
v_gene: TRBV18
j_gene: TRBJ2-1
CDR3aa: ASSPQLAQIYNEQF

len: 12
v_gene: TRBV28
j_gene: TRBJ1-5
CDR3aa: ASSPDKSNQPQH

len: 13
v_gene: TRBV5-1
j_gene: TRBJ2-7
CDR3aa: ASSVTGLSSYEQY

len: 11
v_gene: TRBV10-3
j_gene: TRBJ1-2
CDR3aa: AITRGTNYGYT

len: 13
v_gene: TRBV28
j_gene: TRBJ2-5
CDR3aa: ASSLAGPPSETQY

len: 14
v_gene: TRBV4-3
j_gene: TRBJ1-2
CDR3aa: ASSQDPGTGPYGYT

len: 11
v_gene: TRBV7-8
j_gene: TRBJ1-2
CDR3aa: ASSLAPDGGYT

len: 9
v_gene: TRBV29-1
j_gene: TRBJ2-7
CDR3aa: SVGDSGVQY

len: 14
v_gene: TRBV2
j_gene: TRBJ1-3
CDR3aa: ASSSDRWGAGNTIY

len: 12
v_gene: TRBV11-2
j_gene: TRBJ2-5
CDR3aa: ASSTDRGGETQY

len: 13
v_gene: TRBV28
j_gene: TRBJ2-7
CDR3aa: ASSFYRVATYEQY

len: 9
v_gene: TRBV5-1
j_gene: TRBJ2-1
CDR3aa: ASSSNNEQF

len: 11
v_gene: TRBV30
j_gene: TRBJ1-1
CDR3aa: AWSVDRNTEAF

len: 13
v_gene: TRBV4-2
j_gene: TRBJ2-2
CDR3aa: ASSQGQGGTGELF

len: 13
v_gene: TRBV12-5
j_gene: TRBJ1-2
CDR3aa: ASGQIDGGNYGYT

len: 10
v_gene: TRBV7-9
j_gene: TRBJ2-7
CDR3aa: ASSLVPSEQY

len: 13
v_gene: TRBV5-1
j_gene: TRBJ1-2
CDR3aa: ASSPRTASNYGYT

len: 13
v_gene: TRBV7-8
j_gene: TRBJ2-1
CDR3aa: ASSERDRGRDEQF

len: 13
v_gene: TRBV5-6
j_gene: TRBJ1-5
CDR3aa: ASSLGSVRNQPQH

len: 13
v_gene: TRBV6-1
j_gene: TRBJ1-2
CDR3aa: ASRRPFGQFYGYT

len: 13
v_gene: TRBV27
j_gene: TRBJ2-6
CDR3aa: ASSLSPSGANVLT

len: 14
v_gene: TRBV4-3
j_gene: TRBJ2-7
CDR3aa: ASSQLAFDTTYEQY

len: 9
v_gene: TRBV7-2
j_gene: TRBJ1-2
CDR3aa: ASSLVAGYT

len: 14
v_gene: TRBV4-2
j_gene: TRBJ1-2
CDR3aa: ASSLDTPSGNYGYT

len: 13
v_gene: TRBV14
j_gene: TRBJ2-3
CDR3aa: ASSQRLGRTDTQY

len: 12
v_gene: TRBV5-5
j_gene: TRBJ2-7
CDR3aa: ASSRSGTPYEQY

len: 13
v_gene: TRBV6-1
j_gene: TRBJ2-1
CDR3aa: ASALAANPRNEQF

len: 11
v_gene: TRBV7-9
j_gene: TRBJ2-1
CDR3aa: ASSSSSYNEQF

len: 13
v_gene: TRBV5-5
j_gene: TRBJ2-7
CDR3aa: ASSGPWGLADEQY

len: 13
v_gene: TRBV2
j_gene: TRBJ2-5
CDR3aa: ASSKSRGVQETQY

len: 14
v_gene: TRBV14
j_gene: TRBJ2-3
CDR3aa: ASRRGGSNPADTQY

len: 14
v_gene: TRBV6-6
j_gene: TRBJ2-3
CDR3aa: ASSPPKRGLTDTQY

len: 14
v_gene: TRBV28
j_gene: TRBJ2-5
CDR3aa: ASSSRLAGAQETQY

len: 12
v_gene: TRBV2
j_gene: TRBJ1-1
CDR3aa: ASTGASINTEAF